These 32 T cell receptor beta chains share one sample of origin, sequenced in a study of OX40 agonist ivuxolimab in advanced cancers. TCRdb's copy holds only in-frame clones and misses some; the assay was immunoSEQ multiplex PCR. The data hold 75,000 to 95,000 clones, with around 92% observed a single time. This specimen consisted of CD4+ or CD8+ T cells sorted from blood, obtained in a trial of the OX40 agonist ivuxolimab. These receptors were taken from an adult with an advanced solid tumor such as melanoma, head and neck, liver or kidney cancer.

This chain connects TRBV5-1 to TRBJ2-6; D ambiguous. This CDR3 has 15 residues. Germline CDR1 SGHRS, CDR2 YFSETQ. Trimming left V 3 bases short and J 1 base short, with 8 bases between. CDR3 loop: CASSSTGSGANVLTF. In DNA, the CDR3 is TGCGCCAGCAGCTCGACGGGTTCTGGGGCCAACGTCCTGACTTTC.

This chain joins TRBV7-9 and TRBJ1-3; 7 positions match TRBD1. Germline CDR1 SEHNR, CDR2 FQNEAQ (reference sequence). Trimming took 5 bases from V and 4 from J; bases not matched to a gene: 11. This CDR3 comprises 16 residues. The CDR3 here is CASSDRIRGTGNTIYF. The CDR3 DNA is TGTGCCAGCAGCGACCGCATCAGGGGGACCGGAAACACCATATATTTT.

V usage is TRBV29-1 and J usage is TRBJ1-1, with a possible D match to TRBD1 (5 bases). The CDR3 loop spans 14 amino acids. The germline CDR1 and CDR2 sequences are SQVTM and ANQGSEA. With 7 bases removed from V and 4 bases from J, the gap between germline ends came to 19 bases. The CDR3 loop reads CSADSRLVSTEAFF. As DNA, the CDR3 is TGCAGCGCCGACAGCCGTCTTGTGAGCACTGAAGCTTTCTTT.

The chain links TRBV5-5 to TRBJ1-3; 7 bases align to TRBD1. The V gene's germline CDR1 is SGHKS and CDR2 YYEKEE (reference sequence). The CDR3 covers 14 residues. Trimming took 3 bases from V and 4 from J; bases not matched to a gene: 4. The CDR3 DNA follows: TGTGCCAGCAGCTCGGGAGGGGGCGGAAACACCATATATTTT. Amino acid sequence: CASSSGGGGNTIYF.

The chain couples TRBV4-3 to TRBJ2-1; D gene ambiguous. Trimming took 0 bases from V and 2 from J, leaving 8 bases between them. The germline CDR1 and CDR2 sequences are LGHNA and YSLEER. The CDR3 extends over 15 amino acids. In nucleotides, the CDR3 is TGCGCCAGCAGCCAAGATCGCAGGCCCTACAATGAGCAGTTCTTC. It is translated as CASSQDRRPYNEQFF.

The V gene is TRBV4-2, the J gene TRBJ2-2; 9 bases line up with TRBD1. Trimming at V came to 4 bases and at J to 3 bases, leaving 3 bases not matched to a gene. This CDR3 spans 15 amino acids. In germline, CDR1 is LGHNA, CDR2 YNFKEQ. Here the CDR3 DNA reads TGTGCCAGCAGCCGGGGACAGGGACACACCGGGGAGCTGTTTTTT. Protein: CASSRGQGHTGELFF.

CDR3 residues: CASRTTSGRVHEQFF. CDR3 nucleotides: TGTGCCAGCAGGACAACTAGCGGGAGGGTCCATGAGCAGTTCTTC. J is TRBJ2-1 and V is TRBV11-3; 13 bases line up with TRBD2. CDR3 length: 15 residues. CDR1 SGHNT and CDR2 YENEEA come from the germline V gene. The V and J ends lost 6 bases and 8 bases, in that order; junction bases with no gene match: 7.

The chain combines TRBV18 with TRBJ1-2; the match to TRBD1 covers 10 bases. Germline loops: CDR1 KGHSH, CDR2 LQKENI. The CDR3 length is 15 residues. J lost 4 bases, V lost 6 bases, and 8 bases had no gene match. The CDR3 spells CASSPQTGGLYGYTF. The CDR3 bases are TGTGCCAGCTCTCCTCAGACAGGGGGCCTCTATGGCTACACCTTC. The full variable domain, rest sourced from reference TRBV18 and TRBJ1-2, is NAGVMQNPRHLVRRRGQEARLRCSPMKGHSHVYWYRQLPEEGLKFMVYLQKENIIDESGMPKERFSAEFPKEGPSILRIQQVVRGDSAAYFCASSPQTGGLYGYTFGSGTRLTVV.

This sequence joins TRBV2 and TRBJ2-5; no reliable D call. V was shortened by 8 bases and J by 3 bases, with 13 bases between the two germline ends. CDR1 SNHLY and CDR2 FYNNEI come from the germline V gene. The CDR3 covers 13 residues. CDR3 in DNA: TGTGCCAGCTGTTTTGACCCTGAAGAGACCCAGTACTTC. Encoded protein: CASCFDPEETQYF.

The chain is built from TRBV6-5 and TRBJ1-2, with 9 nucleotides matching TRBD1. CDR3 size: 15 residues. Germline-derived CDR1 and CDR2 are MNHEY and SVGAGI. V lost 6 bases, J lost 6 bases, and 11 bases stayed unmatched. CDR3 DNA: TGTGCCAGCAGGTACGAGGGACAGGGATCCCATGGCTACACCTTC. It codes for CASRYEGQGSHGYTF.

The chain joins TRBV7-3 to TRBJ2-2, with no clear D. Germline lookup yields CDR1 SGHTA and CDR2 FQGTGA. V was shortened by 3 bases and J by 0 bases, with 2 bases between the two germline ends. The CDR3 runs to 13 residues. The CDR3 loop is CASSLPNTGELFF. CDR3 in DNA: TGTGCCAGCAGCTTGCCGAACACCGGGGAGCTGTTTTTT.

The V and J genes are TRBV6-5 and TRBJ1-1; D is undetermined. Trimming took off 5 bases at V and 6 bases at J, with 19 bases between the two ends. Per germline, CDR1 MNHEY and CDR2 SVGAGI. CDR3 size: 15 residues. This CDR3 reads CASSARGRGSAEAFF. The CDR3 coding sequence is TGTGCCAGCAGTGCCCGAGGGCGCGGGTCCGCTGAAGCTTTCTTT.

This chain connects TRBV19 to TRBJ2-7, with 9 nucleotides matching TRBD2. V lost 3 bases to trimming and J lost 6 bases; unmatched junction nucleotides: 12. The CDR3 covers 16 residues. The V gene's germline CDR1 is LNHDA and CDR2 SQIVND (reference sequence). CDR3 amino acids: CASSILLIAGEVEQYF. In DNA, the CDR3 is TGTGCCAGTAGTATTTTGCTGATAGCGGGAGAAGTCGAGCAGTACTTC.

The chain has TRBV7-9 and TRBJ2-3; TRBD1 matches 10 bases. Germline V gene sequence: CDR1 SEHNR, CDR2 FQNEAQ (reference sequence). The CDR3 runs to 16 residues. The ends lost 4 bases at V and 0 bases at J; junction bases unmatched: 4. CDR3 coding DNA: TGTGCCAGCAGCTCTGGGACAGGGGTGAGCACAGATACGCAGTATTTT. Its protein product is CASSSGTGVSTDTQYF.

This clone appeared a single time. The junction departs from the called germline gene at one end, perhaps through a read error. This chain joins TRBV7-7 and TRBJ2-1; the D gene is possibly TRBD1 (6 bases). From germline, CDR1 is SSHAT and CDR2 FNYEAQ (reference sequence). The CDR3 has 15 amino acids. The CDR3 loop is CASSSGPGQHNEQFF. CDR3 in DNA: TGTGCTAGCAGCTCGGGCCCAGGACAGCACAATGAGCAGTTCTTC.

The V gene is TRBV15, the J gene TRBJ2-5; unclear D gene. TRBJ2-7 explains the end of the DNA better; the J call may be wrong. The CDR3 runs 12 residues. Germline CDR1 LNHNV, CDR2 YYDKDF (reference sequence). CDR3 protein: CATSRDGYEQYF. The DNA of the CDR3 is TGTGCCACCAGCAGAGACGGCTACGAGCAGTACTTC.

DNA for the CDR3: TGTGCCAGCAGCTTAGTAGGGGGTGAAACGCAGTATTTT. Residues: CASSLVGGETQYF. This chain joins TRBV11-2 and TRBJ2-3; D is possibly TRBD1 (6 bases). Trimming removed 1 base at V and 9 bases at J, with 11 bases between. There are 13 residues in the CDR3. Germline-derived CDR1 and CDR2 are SGHAT and FQNNGV.

This clone was counted a few times. The DNA of the CDR3 is TGTGCCAGCAGCCAATTTGGGTCGCGGACTGAAGCTTTCTTT. Its protein product is CASSQFGSRTEAFF. The chain recombines TRBV6-1 with TRBJ1-1, with no clear D. Trimming stripped 6 bases from V and 5 bases from J, with 16 bases between. Germline values: CDR1 MNHNS, CDR2 SASEGT. The CDR3 consists of 14 residues.

This clone came up a few times. The chain has TRBV7-2 and TRBJ2-3; 14 positions match TRBD2. V gave up 1 base and J gave up 5 bases; unmatched junction bases: 2. Germline loops: CDR1 SGHTA, CDR2 FQGNSA. This CDR3 is built from 16 residues. The CDR3 reads CASSLDGTSGGDTQYF. The CDR3 nucleotides are TGTGCCAGCAGCTTAGACGGGACTAGCGGGGGAGATACGCAGTATTTT.

The chain is built from TRBV7-2 and TRBJ2-7; no clear D gene. V lost 4 bases to trimming and J lost 4 bases, with 5 bases between them. The germline V gene encodes CDR1 SGHTA and CDR2 FQGNSA. The CDR3 runs 11 residues. The CDR3 DNA is TGTGCCAGCAGCTCCGCTTACGAGCAGTACTTC. Amino acids: CASSSAYEQYF. The full variable domain, its missing parts supplied by reference TRBV7-2 and TRBJ2-7, is GAGVSQSPSNKVTEKGKDVELRCDPISGHTALYWYRQSLGQGLEFLIYFQGNSAPDKSGLPSDRFSAERTGGSVSTLTIQRTQQEDSAVYLCASSSAYEQYFGPGTRLTVT.

V and J are TRBV2 and TRBJ2-4; D might be TRBD1 or TRBD2, each matching 5 bases. Germline CDR1 is SNHLY and CDR2 is FYNNEI. The CDR3 extends over 13 amino acids. V was trimmed by 4 bases and J by 7 bases, leaving 11 bases between them. CDR3 sequence reads: CASSVGTPNIQYF. The CDR3 bases are TGTGCCAGCAGTGTTGGGACCCCCAACATTCAGTACTTC.

The J gene is TRBJ2-1, the V gene TRBV18; 8 nucleotides line up with TRBD1. Germline V gives CDR1 KGHSH, CDR2 LQKENI. CDR3 length: 14 residues. Trimming cost V 3 bases and J 8 bases; bases outside gene matches: 6. CDR3: CASSPRTGIDEQFF. CDR3 nucleotides: TGTGCCAGCTCACCGAGGACAGGGATTGATGAGCAGTTCTTC.

The chain carries TRBV5-6 and TRBJ2-7; D gene uncertain. Trimming removed 4 bases at V and 3 bases at J, with 5 bases between. Germline V CDR1 and CDR2: SGHDT, YYEEEE. The CDR3 runs 11 residues. CDR3 in DNA: TGTGCCAGCAGCCTCAACTACGAGCAGTACTTC. This translates into CASSLNYEQYF. The variable domain in full, with the rest retrieved from reference TRBV5-6 and TRBJ2-7, is DAGVTQSPTHLIKTRGQQVTLRCSPKSGHDTVSWYQQALGQGPQFIFQYYEEEERQRGNFPDRFSGHQFPNYSSELNVNALLLGDSALYLCASSLNYEQYFGPGTRLTVT.

This clone has more than one count but fewer than ten. The rearrangement uses TRBV7-9 and TRBJ2-1; 9 nucleotides line up with TRBD2. In germline, CDR1 is SEHNR, CDR2 FQNEAQ (reference sequence). The CDR3 extends over 18 amino acids. J gave up 2 bases and V 1 base, and 9 bases lay outside the gene matches. CDR3 sequence (DNA): TGTGCCAGCAGCTTAGTGGGCAGGCCTAGCGGGACCTACAATGAGCAGTTCTTC. Translating it yields CASSLVGRPSGTYNEQFF.

The chain couples TRBV7-9 to TRBJ2-4; either TRBD1 or TRBD2 may fit D (6 bases each). V gave up 7 bases and J gave up 6 bases, with 25 bases separating them. Looked up from germline, CDR1 is SEHNR and CDR2 is FQNEAQ (reference sequence). The CDR3 extends over 17 amino acids. The CDR3 DNA reads TGTGCCAGCACGACGTCGGGGGTTGACAGGAGGGGAAACATTCAGTACTTC. Its protein is CASTTSGVDRRGNIQYF.

The J gene is TRBJ2-7, the V gene TRBV28, with 9 bases fitting TRBD2. The CDR3 contains 14 residues. Germline CDR1 is MDHEN and CDR2 is SYDVKM. The V segment lost 5 bases and the J segment 7 bases; nucleotides outside the gene matches: 9. This CDR3 is CASSPGLAKGEQYF. The CDR3, as DNA: TGTGCCAGCAGTCCCGGACTAGCGAAAGGGGAGCAGTACTTC.

The chain carries TRBV20-1 and TRBJ2-7, with TRBD2 identical over 7 bases. Germline assignment: CDR1 DFQATT and CDR2 SNEGSKA (reference sequence). The CDR3 is 11 amino acids. The V segment lost 5 bases and the J segment 6 bases; nucleotides outside the gene matches: 4. CDR3 nucleotide sequence: TGCAGTGCTGGGGACTACGGCGAGCAGTACTTC. The encoded protein is CSAGDYGEQYF.

V usage is TRBV21-1 and J usage is TRBJ1-5; TRBD1 is the table's D call and was not checked against the DNA. TRBV21-1 is a documented pseudogene. This CDR3 is built from 13 residues. The CDR3 nucleotides read TGTGCCAGCAGGGGGACAGGGCATCAGCCCCAGCATTTT. Its protein is CASRGTGHQPQHF.

As DNA, the CDR3 is TGTGCCAGCAGCTTAGCCGATCCGTTCTCCGGCGGGAACAATGAGCAGTTCTTC. The encoded protein is CASSLADPFSGGNNEQFF. The rearrangement uses TRBV11-3 and TRBJ2-1, with D tentatively TRBD2 (6 bases). In germline, CDR1 is SGHNT, CDR2 YENEEA. CDR3 length: 18 amino acids. Trimming took 1 base from V and 5 from J, leaving 21 bases between them.

This sequence joins TRBV10-3 and TRBJ1-4; no clear D. CDR1 is ENHRY, CDR2 SYGVKD, per germline. The length of the CDR3 is 13 residues. V was cut by 2 bases and J by 5 bases, with 6 bases left in between. CDR3 region: CAISEGGNEKLFF. The CDR3 nucleotides are TGTGCCATCAGTGAGGGAGGAAATGAAAAACTGTTTTTT.

CDR3 nucleotide sequence: TGTGCCAGCAGCCCAACAGGGTACCCTGAAGCTTTCTTT. Protein: CASSPTGYPEAFF. The V gene is TRBV5-6, the J gene TRBJ1-1, with D perhaps TRBD1 (6 bases). The CDR3 runs to 13 residues. With 4 bases removed from V and 6 bases from J, the gap between germline ends came to 13 bases. From germline, CDR1 is SGHDT and CDR2 YYEEEE. Drawing the rest from reference TRBV5-6 and TRBJ1-1, the complete variable domain is DAGVTQSPTHLIKTRGQQVTLRCSPKSGHDTVSWYQQALGQGPQFIFQYYEEEERQRGNFPDRFSGHQFPNYSSELNVNALLLGDSALYLCASSPTGYPEAFFGQGTRLTVV.

The V and J genes are TRBV27 and TRBJ1-2; possibly TRBD1 for D (6 bases). The germline CDR1 and CDR2 sequences are MNHEY and SMNVEV (reference sequence). The V end was cut by 5 bases, the J end by 1 base, with 11 bases between. The CDR3 extends over 14 amino acids. DNA of the CDR3: TGTGCCAGCAGTCTAGGGGGATTTAACTATGGCTACACCTTC. Its translation: CASSLGGFNYGYTF.